This T cell receptor beta chain was sequenced in a study of identical twins. Study results and caveats: The study based its conclusions on cross-sectional statistical analysis and did not follow the same donors. Clonotypes of the beta chain that were abundant in cord blood carried fewer insertions (memory repertoires showed none).

This CDR3 is 15 amino acids long. Losses at the gene ends were 4 bases for V and 9 bases for J; bases not matched to a gene: 11. Germline loops: CDR1 ENHRY, CDR2 SYGVKD. A universal primer site was added by template switching, and unique molecular identifiers were carried by the cDNA. TCRdb processed the 5' RACE reads anew with MiXCR; each CDR3 protein has one entry. The table shows 400,000 to 550,000 distinct CDR3 sequences, with less than 25% occurring only once. Only a few counts were recorded for this clonotype. Antigen unknown. The same sample was also studied in work on T cells expressing NK-cell markers. This second study says: The leading position in the CD3+CD56-NKG2C+ fraction of several donors also went to these clonotypes.

The sequenced material came from CD4+ T cells sorted from blood. The V call is TRBV10-3, the J call TRBJ2-1; 8 bases agree with TRBD2. This clonotype originated in a woman aged 18 to 35 in good health. CDR3 DNA: TGTGCCATCAGTGCTTCCGGGACTAGAGGGACTGAGCAGTTCTTC. Its translation: CAISASGTRGTEQFF.